This T cell receptor beta chain was sequenced for a study of cytomegalovirus exposure and HLA in healthy donors. General observations from the study: The likely explanation for a cluster of highly shared sequence variants was sequencing artifact. The dataset shows that most TCR sequences were rare, while some public TCRs occurred in many donors. Indistinguishable V segments such as TRBV6-2 and TRBV6-3 were excluded.

Trimming shortened V by 11 bases and J by 1 base, and 18 bases separated the two germline ends. The germline V gene encodes CDR1 MNHEY and CDR2 SMNVEV (reference sequence). This CDR3 spans 15 amino acids. In the case of this clone: The antigen is not known.

The PCR had 60 Vbeta and 13 Jbeta primers. Sequenced by immunoSEQ multiplex PCR; TCRdb stores in-frame clones only, minus some. Counted here are 100,000 to 150,000 clones, approximately 85% occurring once; the ten biggest clones make up roughly 1.7%. Likely unrecorded immune exposures existed in these nominally healthy donors. What was sequenced was PBMCs. This chain joins TRBV27 and TRBJ2-1, with unresolved D. This sequence originates from a boy between 10 and 17 years old in good health and CMV-seronegative. CDR3 sequence: CASAHPTISYNEQFF. The CDR3 nucleotides are TGTGCCTCCGCTCATCCTACCATTTCCTACAATGAGCAGTTCTTC.